Listed below are T cell receptor beta chains from one sample, sequenced in a study of relationships among human T cell subsets. MiXCR, run by TCRdb on the multiplex PCR reads, gives a single entry per CDR3 protein. The sample includes over 14,000 distinct CDR3 sequences, around 62% seen only once; the top ten take 35%. The specimen was total T cells sorted from blood. These receptors were taken from a middle-aged man in good health. The CDR3 runs from the conserved cysteine through the conserved F or W. Each record gives: J gene, V gene, D gene, clone size, CDR3 protein, CDR3 DNA. D genes are given only for firm matches. Where a row states a size, it is once, few, many or the class of an expanded clone; other rows omit it.

TRBJ1-5 | TRBV20-1 | TRBD1 | . | CSARQETGVNQPQHF | TGCAGTGCTAGACAAGAGACAGGGGTCAATCAGCCCCAGCATTTT
TRBJ2-1 | TRBV11-1 | TRBD2 | . | CASSLGLAEYNEQFF | TGTGCCAGCAGCTTAGGACTAGCGGAGTACAATGAGCAGTTCTTC
TRBJ2-2 | TRBV12-3/TRBV12-4 | . | . | CASIVQGANTGELLF | TGTGCCAGCATAGTCCAGGGAGCGAACACCGGGGAGCTGCTTTTT
TRBJ1-1 | TRBV30 | . | once | CAWSLTPVSSTEAFF | TGTGCCTGGAGCCTTACCCCAGTATCTTCCACTGAAGCTTTCTTT
TRBJ2-7 | TRBV7-6 | . | . | CASSPGTSTYEQYF | TGTGCCAGCAGCCCCGGGACATCAACCTACGAGCAGTACTTC
TRBJ2-7 | TRBV11-2 | TRBD2 | . | CASSGLAGGFNYEQYF | TGTGCCAGCAGCGGTCTAGCGGGGGGCTTTAACTACGAGCAGTACTTC
TRBJ1-1 | TRBV18 | . | . | CASSLGAPANTEAFF | TGTGCCAGCTCACTAGGGGCGCCGGCAAACACTGAAGCTTTCTTT
TRBJ1-1 | TRBV18 | . | few | CASSRNRDAEAFF | TGTGCCAGCTCACGTAACAGGGACGCTGAAGCTTTCTTT
TRBJ2-1 | TRBV7-8 | . | . | CASSLQGSVYNEQFF | TGTGCCAGCAGCTTACAGGGGAGTGTCTACAATGAGCAGTTCTTC
TRBJ2-1 | TRBV12-3/TRBV12-4 | . | . | CASSASGQINNEQFF | TGTGCCAGCAGTGCCTCGGGACAAATAAACAATGAGCAGTTCTTC
TRBJ2-6 | TRBV19 | TRBD1 | . | CASSAGTGPSGANVLTF | TGTGCCAGTAGTGCTGGGACAGGGCCCTCTGGGGCCAACGTCCTGACTTTC
TRBJ2-3 | TRBV5-1 | TRBD1 | . | CASSFRQGDTDTQYF | TGCGCCAGCAGCTTTCGACAGGGCGACACAGATACGCAGTATTTT
TRBJ1-4 | TRBV14 | . | . | CASSQDLRGPNEKLFF | TGTGCCAGCAGCCAAGACCTTAGAGGGCCTAATGAAAAACTGTTTTTT
TRBJ1-6 | TRBV7-9 | . | . | CASSPGQGDSPLHF | TGTGCCAGCAGCCCTGGGCAGGGAGATTCACCCCTCCACTTT
TRBJ2-5 | TRBV20-1 | TRBD1 | . | CSASPRTGSPQETQYF | TGCAGTGCTTCCCCTCGGACAGGGAGCCCCCAAGAGACCCAGTACTTC
TRBJ2-7 | TRBV28 | . | once | CASSLGGGRAGEQYF | TGTGCCAGCAGTTTGGGAGGAGGGCGCGCTGGCGAGCAGTACTTC
TRBJ2-5 | TRBV5-1 | . | . | CASSSTSHQETQYF | TGCGCCAGCAGCTCGACGTCCCACCAAGAGACCCAGTACTTC
TRBJ1-5 | TRBV30 | . | once | CAWSVAGNQPQHF | TGTGCCTGGAGTGTAGCTGGGAACCAGCCCCAGCATTTT
TRBJ2-7 | TRBV7-9 | TRBD2 | . | CASSSGMTSYEQYF | TGTGCCAGCAGCAGCGGGATGACCTCCTACGAGCAGTACTTC
TRBJ2-7 | TRBV19 | . | few | CASSITLDPSYEQYF | TGTGCCAGTAGTATAACTTTAGATCCCTCCTACGAGCAGTACTTC
TRBJ1-1 | TRBV2 | TRBD1 | . | CASSGQGHEAFF | TGTGCCAGCTCCGGACAGGGCCATGAAGCTTTCTTT
TRBJ1-1 | TRBV20-1 | . | few | CSARDIIGIAEAFF | TGCAGTGCTAGGGACATAATTGGTATTGCTGAAGCTTTCTTT
TRBJ2-7 | TRBV2 | TRBD2 | . | CTSSPTLGTRSEQYF | TGTACCAGCAGTCCTACCCTCGGGACTAGGAGCGAGCAGTACTTC
TRBJ2-1 | TRBV19 | TRBD2 | . | CASSTGTSGGQFF | TGTGCCAGTAGTACCGGGACTAGCGGGGGTCAGTTCTTC
TRBJ1-2 | TRBV28 | . | . | CASRGTPGYTF | TGTGCCAGCAGAGGGACACCCGGCTACACCTTC
TRBJ2-7 | TRBV27 | . | . | CASSLQRGDDEQYF | TGTGCCAGCAGTTTACAAAGGGGCGACGACGAGCAGTACTTC
TRBJ1-5 | TRBV21-1 | . | . | CASSSYSTGQPQHF | TGTGCCAGCAGCTCGTACAGCACGGGCCAGCCCCAGCATTTT
TRBJ2-1 | TRBV20-1 | . | . | CSAHKRSPNEQFF | TGCAGTGCTCACAAAAGGAGTCCTAATGAGCAGTTCTTC
TRBJ2-5 | TRBV11-2 | TRBD2 | . | CASSLSSGRQETQYF | TGTGCCAGCAGCTTATCTAGCGGGAGACAAGAGACCCAGTACTTC
TRBJ2-1 | TRBV10-2 | TRBD2 | few | CASSSSGGALRNEQFF | TGCGCCAGCAGTTCTAGCGGGGGGGCCCTTAGGAATGAGCAGTTCTTC
TRBJ2-7 | TRBV7-9 | . | few | CASSHRADKTYEQYF | TGTGCCAGCAGCCACCGCGCTGACAAAACCTACGAGCAGTACTTC
TRBJ2-7 | TRBV14 | . | few | CASSQLDYSYEQYF | TGTGCCAGCAGCCAATTGGACTACTCCTACGAGCAGTACTTC
TRBJ1-2 | TRBV19 | . | . | CASSMRNGYGYTF | TGTGCCAGTAGTATGAGAAACGGCTATGGCTACACCTTC
TRBJ2-7 | TRBV27 | . | . | CASSLGSFYEQYF | TGTGCCAGCAGTTTAGGGTCATTCTACGAGCAGTACTTC
TRBJ2-3 | TRBV11-2 | . | once | CASSPGRVGDTQYF | TGTGCCAGCAGCCCCGGAAGGGTAGGAGATACGCAGTATTTT
TRBJ2-7 | TRBV12-3/TRBV12-4 | TRBD1 | . | CASSWDRAPYEQYF | TGTGCCAGCAGTTGGGACAGGGCGCCCTACGAGCAGTACTTC
TRBJ2-6 | TRBV28 | TRBD1 | . | CASSFETGTGGSGANVLTF | TGTGCCAGCAGTTTTGAAACCGGGACAGGGGGCTCTGGGGCCAACGTCCTGACTTTC
TRBJ1-3 | TRBV19 | . | few | CASRYTGNTIYF | TGTGCCAGTAGATATACAGGAAACACCATATATTTT
TRBJ1-4 | TRBV12-3/TRBV12-4 | . | . | CASSSRPENEKLFF | TGTGCCAGCAGTTCCAGGCCGGAGAATGAAAAACTGTTTTTT
TRBJ2-1 | TRBV20-1 | TRBD2 | . | CSTTTSGVYNEQFF | TGCAGTACGACGACTAGCGGGGTTTACAATGAGCAGTTCTTC
TRBJ2-7 | TRBV10-3 | . | . | CAIGEGELALYEQYF | TGTGCCATCGGAGAGGGGGAACTAGCGCTCTACGAGCAGTACTTC
TRBJ2-2 | TRBV10-3 | . | once | CAISDVAGELFF | TGTGCCATCAGTGACGTGGCCGGGGAGCTGTTTTTT
TRBJ1-2 | TRBV19 | . | . | CASSMPSVGYGYTF | TGTGCCAGTAGTATGCCGAGCGTAGGGTATGGCTACACCTTC
TRBJ2-2 | TRBV28 | . | . | CASSLKWPSGELFF | TGTGCCAGCAGTTTGAAATGGCCTTCCGGGGAGCTGTTTTTT
TRBJ1-6 | TRBV4-1 | . | . | CASSQTGGYNSPLHF | TGCGCCAGCAGCCAGACCGGCGGCTATAATTCACCCCTCCACTTT
TRBJ1-1 | TRBV7-9 | TRBD1 | few | CASSPGTGTEAFF | TGTGCCAGCAGCCCCGGGACAGGGACTGAAGCTTTCTTT
TRBJ1-1 | TRBV6-5 | . | once | CASRSPENTEAFF | TGTGCCAGCAGGTCGCCTGAGAACACTGAAGCTTTCTTT
TRBJ2-7 | TRBV11-3 | . | . | CASSFGKTEQYF | TGTGCCAGCAGTTTCGGCAAAACCGAGCAGTACTTC
TRBJ2-5 | TRBV4-1 | TRBD1 | . | CASSPGQGAIATQYF | TGCGCCAGCAGCCCGGGACAGGGCGCGATAGCGACCCAGTACTTC
TRBJ2-3 | TRBV11-2 | . | few | CASSPGVSGDTQYF | TGTGCCAGCAGCCCGGGGGTCAGCGGGGATACGCAGTATTTT